The entry below gives a single T cell receptor (beta chain) sequence along with its context. The data belong to a study of blood T cell repertoires in COVID-19. Study-level information: COVID-19 samples collected from the United States, Italy and Spain covered acute and convalescent phases. PBMCs, B-cell-depleted T cells, or T cells were the source of the cDNA or gDNA that made up the material.

From germline, CDR1 is SGHTS and CDR2 YDEGEE. This CDR3 has 15 residues. The V and J ends lost 2 bases and 2 bases, in that order; junction bases with no gene match: 1. Participant reports of clinical history set cohort assignment. Original data processing: Reference gene primer amplification in the assay estimated nucleated cell counts. Method: immunoSEQ multiplex PCR; TCRdb's copy keeps in-frame clones and lacks some. V and J calls and clone size follow that table, whereas D and trimming were derived from the DNA. Among 250,000 to 400,000 clones listed, about nine tenths were seen once. The specimen sequenced was PBMCs or T cells enriched from blood (not recorded which). The chain carries TRBV5-8 and TRBJ2-1; TRBD2 aligns across 10 bases. This clonotype originated in a man between 60 and 75 years old who had recovered from COVID-19. CDR3 sequence (DNA): TGTGCCAGCAGCTTTAGCGGGAGGCCCTACAATGAGCAGTTCTTC. The encoded protein is CASSFSGRPYNEQFF.